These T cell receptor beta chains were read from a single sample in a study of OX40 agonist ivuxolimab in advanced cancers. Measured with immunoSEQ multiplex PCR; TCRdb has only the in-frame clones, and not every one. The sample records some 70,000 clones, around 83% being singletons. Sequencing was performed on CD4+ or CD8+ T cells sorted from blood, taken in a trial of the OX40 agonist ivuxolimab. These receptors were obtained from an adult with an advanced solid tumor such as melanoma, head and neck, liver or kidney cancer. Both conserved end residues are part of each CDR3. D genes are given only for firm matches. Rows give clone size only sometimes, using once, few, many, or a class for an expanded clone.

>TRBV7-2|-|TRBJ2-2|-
CASSYLRASAGELFF
TGTGCCAGCAGCTATTTGAGGGCGAGCGCCGGGGAGCTGTTTTTT
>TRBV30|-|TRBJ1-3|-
CAWSAIRVSGNTIYF
TGTGCCTGGAGTGCCATAAGGGTCTCTGGAAACACCATATATTTT
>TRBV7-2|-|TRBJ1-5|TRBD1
CASSRQGSGPQHF
TGTGCCAGCAGCCGACAGGGGAGCGGGCCCCAGCATTTT
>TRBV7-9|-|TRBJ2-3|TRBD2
CASSLKVRLAGVRDTQYF
TGTGCCAGCAGCTTAAAGGTGCGTCTAGCGGGGGTCAGAGATACGCAGTATTTT
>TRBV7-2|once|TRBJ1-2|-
CASRPGGENYGYTF
TGTGCCAGCAGACCCGGGGGGGAAAATTATGGCTACACCTTC
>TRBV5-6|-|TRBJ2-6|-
CASSLGQPGANVLTF
TGTGCCAGCAGCTTAGGACAGCCTGGGGCCAACGTCCTGACTTTC
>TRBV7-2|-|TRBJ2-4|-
CASSTGMVDNIQYF
TGTGCCAGCAGCACAGGGATGGTGGATAACATTCAGTACTTC
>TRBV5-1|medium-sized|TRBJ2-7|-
CASSPGGGTEYEQYF
TGCGCCAGCAGCCCCGGTGGGGGGACAGAGTACGAGCAGTACTTC
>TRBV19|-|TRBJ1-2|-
CASSTTKNYGYTF
TGTGCCAGTAGTACCACAAAGAACTATGGCTACACCTTC
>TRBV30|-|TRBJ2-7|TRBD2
CAWSVRASGSANYEQYF
TGTGCCTGGAGTGTACGAGCCAGCGGGAGCGCTAACTACGAGCAGTACTTC
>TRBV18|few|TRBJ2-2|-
CASSPEPNTGELFF
TGTGCCAGCTCACCTGAGCCGAACACCGGGGAGCTGTTTTTT
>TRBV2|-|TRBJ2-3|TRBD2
CASNGLAGADTQYF
TGTGCCAGCAACGGACTAGCGGGAGCAGATACGCAGTATTTT
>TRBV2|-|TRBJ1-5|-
CASSETTWDKNQPQHF
TGTGCCAGCAGTGAAACCACCTGGGACAAAAATCAGCCCCAGCATTTT
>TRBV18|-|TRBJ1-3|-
CASSPGGGGNTIYF
TGTGCCAGCTCACCCGGGGGAGGTGGAAACACCATATATTTT
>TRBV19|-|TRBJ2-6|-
CASSSGSGANVLTF
TGTGCCAGTAGTTCAGGATCCGGGGCCAACGTCCTGACTTTC
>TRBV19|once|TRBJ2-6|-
CASSPPERGAPGANVLTF
TGTGCCAGTAGTCCCCCCGAACGGGGGGCGCCTGGGGCCAACGTCCTGACTTTC
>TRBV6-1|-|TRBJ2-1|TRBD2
CAILSGRTYNEQFF
TGTGCCATCCTGAGCGGGAGGACATACAATGAGCAGTTCTTC
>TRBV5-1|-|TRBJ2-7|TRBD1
CASSLASGTGGEQYF
TGCGCCAGCAGCTTGGCGTCTGGGACAGGGGGCGAGCAGTACTTC
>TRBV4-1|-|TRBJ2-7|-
CASSMEGGSVYEQYF
TGCGCCAGCAGCATGGAGGGGGGGAGTGTCTACGAGCAGTACTTC
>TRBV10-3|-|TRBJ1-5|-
CAISEAGNQPQHF
TGTGCCATCAGTGAGGCAGGTAATCAGCCCCAGCATTTT
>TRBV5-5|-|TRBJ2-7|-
CASSFSPRAISYEQYF
TGTGCCAGCAGCTTTTCCCCCAGGGCTATATCCTACGAGCAGTACTTC
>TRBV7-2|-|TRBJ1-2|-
CASSLDLITASYGYTF
TGTGCCAGCAGCTTAGACCTGATCACAGCCAGCTATGGCTACACCTTC
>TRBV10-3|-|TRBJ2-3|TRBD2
CAISDGGGTDTQYF
TGTGCCATCAGTGATGGCGGGGGTACAGATACGCAGTATTTT
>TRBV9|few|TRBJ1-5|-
CASSKWGNQPQHF
TGTGCCAGCAGCAAATGGGGCAATCAGCCCCAGCATTTT
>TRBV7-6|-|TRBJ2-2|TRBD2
CASNIAGGSAGELFF
TGTGCCAGCAACATAGCGGGAGGGTCGGCCGGGGAGCTGTTTTTT
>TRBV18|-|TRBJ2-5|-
CASSPILQGKTQYF
TGTGCCAGCTCACCGATCTTGCAGGGGAAGACCCAGTACTTC
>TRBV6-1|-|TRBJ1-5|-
CASSAYQGYSNQPQHF
TGTGCCAGCAGTGCGTATCAGGGATATAGCAATCAGCCCCAGCATTTT
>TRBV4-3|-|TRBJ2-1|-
CASSQDATRNEQFF
TGCGCCAGCAGCCAAGATGCAACTAGAAATGAGCAGTTCTTC
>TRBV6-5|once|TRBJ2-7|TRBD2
CASRDSGGPHEQYF
TGTGCCAGCCGAGATAGCGGGGGCCCCCACGAGCAGTACTTC
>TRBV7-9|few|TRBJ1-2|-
CASSEGNYGYTF
TGTGCCAGCAGCGAGGGGAACTATGGCTACACCTTC
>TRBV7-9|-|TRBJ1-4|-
CASSGPQGYSTNEKLFF
TGTGCCAGCAGCGGACCCCAGGGGTATTCAACTAATGAAAAACTGTTTTTT
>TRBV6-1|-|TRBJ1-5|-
CASSSRDNQPQHF
TGTGCCAGCAGTTCACGGGACAATCAGCCCCAGCATTTT
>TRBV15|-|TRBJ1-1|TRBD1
CATSRDPQGAIEAFF
TGTGCCACCAGCAGAGATCCACAGGGGGCAATTGAAGCTTTCTTT
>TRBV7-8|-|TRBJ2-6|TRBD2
CASSLAGLALSSGANVLTF
TGTGCCAGCAGCTTAGCGGGACTAGCCCTCAGCTCTGGGGCCAACGTCCTGACTTTC
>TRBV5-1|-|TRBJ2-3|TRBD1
CASSPQGGTDTQYF
TGCGCCAGCAGCCCTCAGGGGGGCACAGATACGCAGTATTTT
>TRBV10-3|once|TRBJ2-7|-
CAISELDRHEQYF
TGTGCCATCAGTGAATTGGACAGACACGAGCAGTACTTC
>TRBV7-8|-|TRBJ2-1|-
CASSFRDLQAEQFF
TGTGCCAGCAGTTTCCGGGACCTCCAAGCGGAGCAGTTCTTC
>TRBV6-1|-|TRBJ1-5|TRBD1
CASLDRGYSNQPQHF
TGTGCCAGTCTGGACAGGGGGTATAGCAATCAGCCCCAGCATTTT
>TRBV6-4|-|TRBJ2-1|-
CASSGQPTGGQQFF
TGTGCCAGCTCGGGACAGCCAACGGGAGGCCAGCAGTTCTTC
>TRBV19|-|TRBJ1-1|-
CASSNTGITEAFF
TGTGCCAGTAGTAACACAGGGATTACTGAAGCTTTCTTT
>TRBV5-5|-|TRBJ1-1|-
CASRRRDLNTEAFF
TGTGCCAGCAGGCGCAGGGATTTGAACACTGAAGCTTTCTTT
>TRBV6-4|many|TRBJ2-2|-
CASSDSTRARTGELFF
TGTGCCAGCAGTGACTCTACTAGGGCGAGGACCGGGGAGCTGTTTTTT
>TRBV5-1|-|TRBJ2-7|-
CASSLETRAGEQYF
TGCGCCAGCAGCTTGGAAACCAGGGCGGGCGAGCAGTACTTC
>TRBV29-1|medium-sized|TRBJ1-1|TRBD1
CSVRTGLDTEAFF
TGCAGCGTTAGGACAGGGTTGGACACTGAAGCTTTCTTT
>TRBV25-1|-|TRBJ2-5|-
CATSLPGQGTQYF
TGTGCCACCTCTTTGCCGGGTCAAGGGACCCAGTACTTC